This entry is about one T cell receptor (beta chain). Its antigen is unidentified. The CDR3 spans 15 residues. Germline V gives CDR1 GTSNPN, CDR2 SVGIG (reference sequence). The sample belongs to a study of a mutant IDH1 vaccine in newly diagnosed glioma. Study context: Treated patients had a mean age of approximately 41 years and a sex split that was roughly 60% male and roughly 40% female.

Described time point: week 5, during vaccination. The vaccine gave 300 ug of a 20-mer mutant IDH1 peptide subcutaneously per dose. The study enrolled donors with new WHO grade 3 or 4 IDH1-mutant, ATRX-lost astrocytomas. The method was immunoSEQ multiplex PCR; TCRdb's version includes in-frame clones alone and lacks a portion of them. Counted here are around 78,000 clones, roughly 90% occurring once; the ten biggest clones make up more than 0.5%. The rearrangement uses TRBV30 and TRBJ2-1, with D perhaps TRBD1 or TRBD2 (5 bases each). Sequenced here: PBMCs, sampled from a glioma patient whose treatment included an IDH1 peptide vaccine. The sequence came from a woman aged 45-59 years with glioma. The CDR3 DNA sequence: TGTGTCCTGGAATCGACAGCCGGCCGGGACGGTGAGCAGTTCTTC. This sequence encodes CVLESTAGRDGEQFF.